Below, 32 T cell receptor beta chains from the same sample are listed, as sequenced in a study of cytomegalovirus exposure and HLA in healthy donors. In the PCR, 60 Vbeta and 13 Jbeta primers were used. Libraries were prepared by immunoSEQ multiplex PCR; TCRdb keeps only in-frame clonotypes and omits some of them. The repertoire holds 210,000 or so clones, with approximately 87% as singletons. Sequencing was done on a sample of PBMCs. Receptors originate from a man aged 25-40 years in good health and CMV-seronegative.

The chain combines TRBV18 with TRBJ2-3; 13 nucleotides align to TRBD2. The V gene end was trimmed by 6 bases and the J gene end by 4 bases; junction bases not matched to a gene: 7. Looked up from germline, CDR1 is KGHSH and CDR2 is LQKENI. This CDR3 is 16 amino acids long. The CDR3 DNA reads as TGTGCCAGCTCCCTGGGACTAGCGGGGACATCAGATACGCAGTATTTT. It specifies CASSLGLAGTSDTQYF.

Many counts were recorded for this clone. The chain has TRBV11-3 and TRBJ2-2; no clear D gene. This CDR3 has 11 residues. Trimming pared 6 bases from V and 5 bases from J, leaving 4 bases between. In germline, CDR1 is SGHNT, CDR2 YENEEA. The CDR3 is CASRATGELFF. The CDR3 DNA sequence: TGTGCCAGCAGGGCTACCGGGGAGCTGTTTTTT.

This clone was seen just once. The J gene is TRBJ2-7, the V gene TRBV29-1; D gene uncertain. Germline loops: CDR1 SQVTM, CDR2 ANQGSEA. Trimming removed 2 bases from V and 7 bases from J, with 12 bases in between. This CDR3 is built from 12 residues. Here the CDR3 DNA reads TGCAGCGTTGAAATTCCAGGTTGGGAGCAGTACTTC. Its translation: CSVEIPGWEQYF.

The chain recombines TRBV6-5 with TRBJ1-5; D is uncertain. Germline V gene lookup returns CDR1 MNHEY and CDR2 SVGAGI. The CDR3 spans 16 residues. Trimming left V 0 bases short and J 4 bases short, with 13 bases between. CDR3 DNA sequence: TGTGCCAGCAGTTACTCCCCGGTAATCGGGAATCAGCCCCAGCATTTT. Encoded protein: CASSYSPVIGNQPQHF.

The chain is built from TRBV10-3 and TRBJ2-1; possible D gene TRBD1, 5 bases. This CDR3 is 18 amino acids long. With 8 bases removed from V and 3 bases from J, the gap between germline ends came to 26 bases. The germline V gene has CDR1 ENHRY and CDR2 SYGVKD. The CDR3 region has the DNA TGTGCCATCTCTTCCCAGGGATCATTAAGCCCTAACTACAATGAGCAGTTCTTC. This encodes CAISSQGSLSPNYNEQFF.

The chain joins TRBV11-2 to TRBJ2-1; D unclear. V lost 1 base and J lost 0, with 7 bases in between. CDR3 length: 15 residues. Per germline, CDR1 SGHAT and CDR2 FQNNGV. CDR3 nucleotide sequence: TGTGCCAGCAGCTTAGGGTGGAGCTCCTACAATGAGCAGTTCTTC. This translates into CASSLGWSSYNEQFF.

This clone was seen only a few times. Here the CDR3 DNA reads TGCGCCAGCAGCTTCGCCGGGTTTAATGAAAAACTGTTTTTT. Translated, it gives CASSFAGFNEKLFF. The rearrangement uses TRBV5-1 and TRBJ1-4; D gene ambiguous. The V end lost 2 bases, the J end lost 4 bases, and 9 bases lay between the germline ends. The germline V gene has CDR1 SGHRS and CDR2 YFSETQ. CDR3 size: 14 residues.

The V call is TRBV27, the J call TRBJ1-1; 8 bases are shared with TRBD1. V lost 4 bases to trimming and J lost 8 bases; unmatched junction nucleotides: 9. CDR1 is MNHEY and CDR2 is SMNVEV in the germline V gene (reference sequence). The CDR3 contains 14 residues. DNA for the CDR3: TGTGCCAGCAGTTGGGGACAGGCGGGATACGAAGCTTTCTTT. Translating it yields CASSWGQAGYEAFF.

For the CDR3, the DNA is TGTGCCAGCAGGTCCCGGGACTCCAATGAGCAGTTCTTC. Its protein is CASRSRDSNEQFF. J is TRBJ2-1 and V is TRBV11-2, with D maybe TRBD2 (6 bases). The CDR3 covers 13 residues. V was shortened by 6 bases and J by 6 bases, with 12 bases between the two germline ends. Germline assignment: CDR1 SGHAT and CDR2 FQNNGV.

The chain is built from TRBV11-2 and TRBJ1-3, with D tentatively TRBD1 (5 bases). The CDR3 length is 16 residues. The germline CDR1 and CDR2 sequences are SGHAT and FQNNGV. The germline V and J ends were trimmed by 5 bases and 0 bases, with 14 bases remaining between them. In DNA form, the CDR3 reads TGTGCCAGCAGCACGGGGGGTTTAGGCTCTGGAAACACCATATATTTT. Encoded protein: CASSTGGLGSGNTIYF.

This clone was observed a handful of times. The V and J genes are TRBV19 and TRBJ1-4; the D gene is possibly TRBD1 (5 bases). CDR3 length: 13 residues. Looked up from germline, CDR1 is LNHDA and CDR2 is SQIVND (reference sequence). V was trimmed by 5 bases and J by 4 bases, leaving 8 bases between them. The CDR3 is CASSRQLNEKLFF. CDR3 bases: TGTGCCAGTAGTCGACAGCTTAATGAAAAACTGTTTTTT. The variable domain in full, with the rest retrieved from reference TRBV19 and TRBJ1-4, is DGGITQSPKYLFRKEGQNVTLSCEQNLNHDAMYWYRQDPGQGLRLIYYSQIVNDFQKGDIAEGYSVSREKKESFPLTVTSAQKNPTAFYLCASSRQLNEKLFFGSGTQLSVL.

The V gene is TRBV6-4, the J gene TRBJ2-7, with 7 positions matching TRBD1. This CDR3 has 16 amino acids. With V trimmed by 11 bases and J by 0 bases, 16 bases remained unmatched. In germline, CDR1 is MRHNA, CDR2 SNTAGT. Here the CDR3 reads CAASRQGPTPSYEQYF. Here the CDR3 DNA reads TGTGCCGCCAGTCGACAGGGCCCGACTCCCTCCTACGAGCAGTACTTC.

V gene TRBV29-1 combines with J gene TRBJ1-1; the D gene is possibly TRBD1 (5 bases). The CDR3 spans 12 residues. Trimming removed 7 bases from V and 4 bases from J, with 13 bases in between. The germline V gene encodes CDR1 SQVTM and CDR2 ANQGSEA. The CDR3 region is CSGTQVATEAFF. The CDR3 nucleotides read TGCAGCGGCACACAGGTAGCCACTGAAGCTTTCTTT.

This chain joins TRBV27 and TRBJ1-4; TRBD1 agrees at 7 bases. With 6 bases clipped from V and 7 bases from J, the junction kept 5 bases outside the gene matches. This CDR3 is 13 amino acids long. The germline V gene encodes CDR1 MNHEY and CDR2 SMNVEV (reference sequence). The DNA for the CDR3 is TGTGCCAGCAGGAGGCAGGGGGGTGAAAAACTGTTTTTT. Protein: CASRRQGGEKLFF.

The chain links TRBV7-2 to TRBJ2-5; 7 bases are shared with TRBD1. Germline-derived CDR1 and CDR2 are SGHTA and FQGNSA. The CDR3 runs 15 residues. The trim removed 5 bases at V and 1 base at J, leaving 7 bases unmatched. CDR3 amino acids: CASSPPRQGQETQYF. The DNA of the CDR3 is TGTGCCAGCAGCCCCCCCCGACAGGGCCAAGAGACCCAGTACTTC. Together with reference TRBV7-2 and TRBJ2-5, the CDR3 gives the full variable domain: GAGVSQSPSNKVTEKGKDVELRCDPISGHTALYWYRQSLGQGLEFLIYFQGNSAPDKSGLPSDRFSAERTGGSVSTLTIQRTQQEDSAVYLCASSPPRQGQETQYFGPGTRLLVL.

As DNA, the CDR3 is TGTGCCAGCAGAGGGGGACTAGCTACCTACGAGCAGTACTTC. Its protein is CASRGGLATYEQYF. The chain links TRBV2 to TRBJ2-7, with 9 bases aligning to TRBD2. V shed 6 bases, J shed 2 bases, and the junction held 5 bases outside the gene matches. The CDR3 is made up of 14 amino acids. The germline CDR1 and CDR2 sequences are SNHLY and FYNNEI.

This sequence joins TRBV4-1 and TRBJ1-1; the D is unclear. Germline lookup yields CDR1 MGHRA and CDR2 YSYEKL. The CDR3 extends over 16 amino acids. V lost 0 bases to trimming and J lost 1 base, with 12 bases between them. In DNA, the CDR3 is TGCGCCAGCAGCCAAGATGGCACCAGCGGGAACACTGAAGCTTTCTTT. As protein: CASSQDGTSGNTEAFF.

DNA of the CDR3: TGTGCCAGTAGTATCAACAAAGAGACCCAGTACTTC. It encodes CASSINKETQYF. The gene calls are TRBV19 and TRBJ2-5, with D hard to call. Germline lookup yields CDR1 LNHDA and CDR2 SQIVND (reference sequence). CDR3 size: 12 residues. V dropped 3 bases and J dropped 3 bases, with 5 bases sitting between them.

The chain employs TRBV6-5 and TRBJ2-5; 8 nucleotides agree with TRBD2. Gene TRBJ2-7 matches the end of the DNA better, so the J call may be wrong. The CDR3 runs to 14 residues. CDR1 MNHEY and CDR2 SVGAGI come from the germline V gene. The chain's CDR3 is CASRQPGTSYEQYF. The CDR3 coding sequence is TGTGCCAGCAGACAGCCCGGGACTAGTTACGAGCAGTACTTC.

The chain recombines TRBV4-1 with TRBJ2-5; TRBD2 aligns across 11 bases. Near its end, the DNA agrees better with TRBJ2-7, so the J call may be wrong. The CDR3 totals 15 residues. From germline, CDR1 is MGHRA and CDR2 YSYEKL. CDR3 coding DNA: TGCGCCAGCAGCCAAGGCGGGACTAGCGGATACGAGCAGTACTTC. It codes for CASSQGGTSGYEQYF.

This chain links TRBV5-4 with TRBJ2-3; the D gene is possibly TRBD2 (6 bases). V was cut by 4 bases and J by 1 base, with 19 bases left in between. CDR1 is SGHNT and CDR2 is YYREEE in the germline V gene (reference sequence). There are 17 residues in the CDR3. The CDR3 spells CASSQGTASHGTDTQYF. CDR3 sequence (DNA): TGTGCCAGCAGCCAAGGGACTGCTAGTCACGGCACAGATACGCAGTATTTT. The full variable domain, rest sourced from reference TRBV5-4 and TRBJ2-3, is ETGVTQSPTHLIKTRGQQVTLRCSSQSGHNTVSWYQQALGQGPQFIFQYYREEENGRGNFPPRFSGLQFPNYSSELNVNALELDDSALYLCASSQGTASHGTDTQYFGPGTRLTVL.

The chain joins TRBV6-5 to TRBJ1-1; D not certain. V dropped 6 bases and J dropped 1 base, with 12 bases sitting between them. CDR1 MNHEY and CDR2 SVGAGI come from the germline V gene. The CDR3 spans 14 residues. This CDR3 reads CASRVGPGNTEAFF. CDR3 coding DNA: TGTGCCAGCAGGGTGGGCCCCGGGAACACTGAAGCTTTCTTT.

This clone was recorded once. The chain links TRBV6-1 to TRBJ1-3, with D hard to call. Per the germline V gene, CDR1 is MNHNS and CDR2 is SASEGT. The CDR3 covers 13 residues. Trimming took 2 bases from V and 10 from J, leaving 12 bases between them. CDR3 in DNA: TGTGCCAGCAGTGAATCGGCGCGGCTTACCATATATTTT. Protein sequence: CASSESARLTIYF.

This clone was counted between two and nine times. This chain joins TRBV27 and TRBJ1-4, with TRBD1 as a possible D gene (6 bases). CDR1 and CDR2 (germline): MNHEY, SMNVEV (reference sequence). V lost 7 bases and J lost 8, with 11 bases in between. The CDR3 has 12 residues. The CDR3 region has the DNA TGTGCCAGCAAACAGGGTCGGGAAAAACTGTTTTTT. Protein sequence: CASKQGREKLFF.

This clone was counted a single time. The chain uses TRBV5-1 and TRBJ2-6, with 9 bases fitting TRBD2. CDR1 is SGHRS and CDR2 is YFSETQ in the germline V gene. J was trimmed by 2 bases and V by 1 base; bases with no gene match: 7. The CDR3 length is 18 residues. The CDR3 reads CASSLKRLAETGANVLTF. The CDR3 DNA reads TGCGCCAGCAGCTTGAAGAGACTAGCGGAAACTGGGGCCAACGTCCTGACTTTC.

The rearrangement joins TRBV5-4 to TRBJ1-2; TRBD1 is a possible D gene (6 bases). The CDR3 runs to 14 residues. Germline V gene sequence: CDR1 SGHNT, CDR2 YYREEE (reference sequence). V was shortened by 1 base and J by 4 bases, with 11 bases between the two germline ends. The CDR3: CASSLKGEIYGYTF. The CDR3 DNA reads as TGTGCCAGCAGCTTGAAGGGGGAGATCTATGGCTACACCTTC.

The chain joins TRBV4-3 to TRBJ1-4; D is ambiguous. Trimming left V 2 bases short and J 5 bases short, with 9 bases between. Germline CDR1 and CDR2: LGHNA and YSLEER. The CDR3 has 14 residues. The CDR3 spells CASSQSISNEKLFF. CDR3 DNA sequence: TGCGCCAGCAGCCAAAGTATTAGCAATGAAAAACTGTTTTTT.

This clone was picked up one time. The V gene is TRBV25-1, the J gene TRBJ1-2; 7 bases agree with TRBD1. V shed 6 bases, J shed 4 bases, and the junction held 11 bases outside the gene matches. CDR1 is MGHDK, CDR2 SYGVNS, per germline. The CDR3 spans 15 residues. The DNA for the CDR3 is TGTGCCAGCAGCACGACAGGGTCCCTGGGCTATGGCTACACCTTC. Its translation: CASSTTGSLGYGYTF.

The rearrangement uses TRBV5-1 and TRBJ2-7; 10 bases match TRBD2. V trimming: 5 bases; J trimming: 0 bases; junction bases outside the gene matches: 8. The CDR3 sequence is 16 residues long. Germline assignment: CDR1 SGHRS and CDR2 YFSETQ. CDR3 coding DNA: TGCGCCAGCAGTCGCCGCGCTAGCGGGAGCTCCTACGAGCAGTACTTC. Translated, it gives CASSRRASGSSYEQYF. Supplemented by reference TRBV5-1 and TRBJ2-7, the full variable domain reads KAGVTQTPRYLIKTRGQQVTLSCSPISGHRSVSWYQQTPGQGLQFLFEYFSETQRNKGNFPGRFSGRQFSNSRSEMNVSTLELGDSALYLCASSRRASGSSYEQYFGPGTRLTVT.

The genes are TRBV14 and TRBJ2-5; 7 bases match TRBD2. Looked up from germline, CDR1 is SGHDN and CDR2 is FVKESK. The V gene end was trimmed by 4 bases and the J gene end by 2 bases; junction bases not matched to a gene: 13. The CDR3 sequence is 17 residues long. The CDR3 DNA sequence: TGTGCCAGCAGCCCCGTGAAATTGGCGGGGGTTCAAGAGACCCAGTACTTC. This gives the protein CASSPVKLAGVQETQYF.

This clone came up a few times. The chain recombines TRBV19 with TRBJ2-6; D might be TRBD1 (6 bases). Trimming removed 7 bases from V and 0 bases from J, with 7 bases in between. Per germline, CDR1 LNHDA and CDR2 SQIVND (reference sequence). CDR3 length equals 14 residues. The CDR3 protein is CASTGASGANVLTF. The CDR3 DNA reads as TGTGCCAGTACAGGGGCCTCTGGGGCCAACGTCCTGACTTTC.

J is TRBJ1-3 and V is TRBV2; D not certain. Deletions cut 6 bases from V and 0 bases from J, with 9 bases between. This CDR3 region has 14 residues. CDR1 and CDR2 (germline): SNHLY, FYNNEI. CDR3 loop: CASSQDFSGNTIYF. For the CDR3, the DNA is TGTGCCAGCAGCCAGGACTTCTCTGGAAACACCATATATTTT.